This T cell receptor beta chain was captured in a study of beta chain features in type 1 diabetes. Findings and caveats of the study: Type 1 diabetes patients had moderately but significantly shorter TCRB CDR3s in all four CD4+ subsets.

Sorting of CD4+ naive, central memory, regulatory and stem cell-like memory cells was performed via CD45RO/CCR7/CD25/CD127/CD95/CD27. Expressed TCRB transcripts were sequenced after all isolated RNA was converted to cDNA. TCRdb's copy holds only in-frame clones and misses some; the assay was immunoSEQ multiplex PCR. The sample consists of hundreds of thousands of clones, approximately 28% of them appearing once. This clone appeared once. Its antigen is not identified. The sample taken for sequencing was naive CD4+ T cells from blood. This TCR was sampled from a man younger than 35 in good health.

The CDR3 nucleotides read TGCGCCAGCAGCCAGACAGGGTCCGAGCAGTACTTC. The encoded protein is CASSQTGSEQYF. J is TRBJ2-7 and V is TRBV4-1; 7 positions match TRBD1. Germline-derived CDR1 and CDR2 are MGHRA and YSYEKL. The CDR3 extends over 12 amino acids. Trimming at V came to 3 bases and at J to 6 bases, leaving 2 bases not matched to a gene.